The 9 T cell receptor beta chains presented below share a single source sample, sequenced in a study of lymphopenia after photon versus proton radiotherapy. Sequencing used immunoSEQ multiplex PCR; TCRdb keeps in-frame clones, though not all of them. Among approximately 24,000 clones, more than 75% were seen once, and the ten largest hold about 23%. This specimen was peripheral blood, taken from a patient treated with photon-based radiotherapy. These receptors all come from a man aged 35 to 55 with gastric cancer.

The genes are TRBV7-6 and TRBJ1-5; 11 bases are a match to TRBD1. The germline CDR1 and CDR2 sequences are SGHVS and FNYEAQ. Trimming removed 5 bases from V and 5 bases from J; junction bases left unmatched: 5. The CDR3 has 15 residues. The CDR3 nucleotides are TGTGCCAGCAGCAGCGGGACAGGGGGAGATCAGCCCCAGCATTTT. Amino acid sequence: CASSSGTGGDQPQHF.

The CDR3 nucleotides are TGTGCCAGCAGCTTGCCGCCACTAACTAGCGGGGGCCTGGGGGAGCAGTTCTTC. It translates to CASSLPPLTSGGLGEQFF. The genes are TRBV5-4 and TRBJ2-1; 11 nucleotides line up with TRBD2. Germline lookup yields CDR1 SGHNT and CDR2 YYREEE (reference sequence). This CDR3 region has 18 residues. V trimming: 1 base; J trimming: 10 bases; junction bases outside the gene matches: 16.

V gene TRBV6-5 combines with J gene TRBJ1-2; D may be TRBD1 (6 bases). This CDR3 comprises 14 residues. The germline V gene encodes CDR1 MNHEY and CDR2 SVGAGI. Deletions cut 2 bases from V and 2 bases from J, with 9 bases between. As DNA, the CDR3 is TGTGCCAGCAGTTACCGAACAGGGAACTATGGCTACACCTTC. It codes for CASSYRTGNYGYTF.

V and J are TRBV2 and TRBJ1-5, with a possible D match to TRBD1 (6 bases). Looked up from germline, CDR1 is SNHLY and CDR2 is FYNNEI. The germline V and J ends were trimmed by 1 base and 3 bases, with 13 bases remaining between them. The CDR3 has 16 residues. The CDR3: CASSEVYRVDNQPQHF. The CDR3 DNA follows: TGTGCCAGCAGTGAAGTTTACAGGGTGGACAATCAGCCCCAGCATTTT.

In this sample, this clone turned up once. The V and J genes are TRBV10-3 and TRBJ2-3; 8 nucleotides align to TRBD2. This CDR3 has 14 amino acids. J was trimmed by 1 base and V by 6 bases; bases with no gene match: 3. Germline CDR1 ENHRY, CDR2 SYGVKD. Here the CDR3 DNA reads TGTGCCATCAGCCCGCGGGGGGGCACAGATACGCAGTATTTT. Translation gives CAISPRGGTDTQYF.

This sequence joins TRBV10-3 and TRBJ2-3, with D uncertain. CDR1 and CDR2 from the germline V gene are ENHRY and SYGVKD. There are 12 residues in the CDR3. Trimming removed 6 bases from V and 0 bases from J, with 4 bases in between. The DNA for the CDR3 is TGTGCCATCAGGGGTAGCACAGATACGCAGTATTTT. This gives the protein CAIRGSTDTQYF.

The chain recombines TRBV4-1 with TRBJ2-2; D tentatively reads TRBD1 or TRBD2 (5 bases each). Germline assignment: CDR1 MGHRA and CDR2 YSYEKL. The CDR3 spans 16 residues. Trimming pared 1 base from V and 5 bases from J, leaving 14 bases between. The DNA for the CDR3 is TGCGCCAGCAGCCAAGTCCTTGGGGGATGGACCGGGGAGCTGTTTTTT. Its protein is CASSQVLGGWTGELFF.

V and J are TRBV4-1 and TRBJ2-2, with 8 nucleotides matching TRBD1. The V segment lost 5 bases and the J segment 6 bases; nucleotides outside the gene matches: 20. The CDR3 extends over 19 amino acids. Germline V gene lookup returns CDR1 MGHRA and CDR2 YSYEKL. CDR3 in DNA: TGCGCCAGCAGCGCGAGAAGGATCGGCGTGGACAGGGCACCCGGGGAGCTGTTTTTT. Its protein product is CASSARRIGVDRAPGELFF.

The rearrangement joins TRBV10-3 to TRBJ2-6; D might be TRBD1 (5 bases). The CDR3 consists of 15 residues. Trimming removed 4 bases at V and 2 bases at J, with 9 bases between. Germline V gene data show CDR1 as ENHRY and CDR2 as SYGVKD. The chain's CDR3 is CAISGKGTGANVLTF. CDR3 DNA sequence: TGTGCCATCAGTGGTAAGGGGACTGGGGCCAACGTCCTGACTTTC.